One and the same sample provided the 3 T cell receptor beta chains below, sequenced in a study of T cell responses to AZD1222 COVID-19 vaccine. The method was immunoSEQ multiplex PCR; TCRdb's version includes in-frame clones alone and lacks a portion of them. The sample records 100,000 to 120,000 clones, roughly nine tenths being singletons. Sequenced material: peripheral blood, taken on day 0 of AZD1222 vaccination. The receptors here all came from an adult in good health.

The rearrangement links TRBV27 to TRBJ2-1; TRBD2 might be the D (5 bases). The CDR3 spans 14 residues. CDR1 and CDR2 from the germline V gene are MNHEY and SMNVEV (reference sequence). Trimming removed 1 base at V and 9 bases at J, with 13 bases between. In DNA form, the CDR3 reads TGTGCCAGCAGTTTATATCCTCCCCGGGGTGAGCAGTTCTTC. As protein: CASSLYPPRGEQFF.

The V and J genes are TRBV6-2 or TRBV6-3 and TRBJ2-1, with 12 bases that match TRBD2. The CDR3 has 18 residues. Per germline, CDR1 MNHEY and CDR2 SVGEGT. Trimming took 2 bases from V and 8 from J; bases not matched to a gene: 13. The CDR3 loop reads CASSYDTLAGGFPYEQFF. In nucleotides, the CDR3 is TGTGCCAGCAGTTACGACACACTAGCGGGAGGTTTTCCCTATGAGCAGTTCTTC.

The J gene is TRBJ2-2, the V gene TRBV6-4; D possibly uses TRBD1 or TRBD2 (6 bases each). The CDR3 runs to 14 residues. Germline-derived CDR1 and CDR2 are MRHNA and SNTAGT. Trimming pared 8 bases from V and 4 bases from J, leaving 14 bases between. The CDR3 reads CASAGGHGTGELFF. The CDR3 bases are TGTGCCAGCGCCGGGGGCCACGGCACCGGGGAGCTGTTTTTT.